This T cell receptor (beta chain) was documented in a study of CD4+ T cells in melanoma. General study findings and limits: CD8+ T cell, macrophage and B cell function reportedly correlated with neoantigen-specific CD4+ T cells. In melanoma, neoantigen-specific CD4+ T cells reportedly differed in differentiation state.

Notes on this clone: Its matching antigen is unknown.

The repertoire was sequenced with immunoSEQ multiplex PCR; TCRdb's copy has only in-frame clones and lacks some. Here the sample spans over 7,500 clones, approximately 69% being singletons. This CDR3 region has 16 residues. The V gene lost 0 bases and the J gene lost 5 bases, with 16 bases spanning the gap. The germline CDR1 and CDR2 sequences are SGHVS and FQNEAQ. The chain links TRBV7-8 to TRBJ1-2; D gene unclear. This receptor was obtained from a human donor with melanoma. Sequenced: peripheral blood. Here the CDR3 DNA reads TGTGCCAGCAGCTTAGCGGCCTTTATCACGGGGTATGGCTACACCTTC. Its protein is CASSLAAFITGYGYTF.